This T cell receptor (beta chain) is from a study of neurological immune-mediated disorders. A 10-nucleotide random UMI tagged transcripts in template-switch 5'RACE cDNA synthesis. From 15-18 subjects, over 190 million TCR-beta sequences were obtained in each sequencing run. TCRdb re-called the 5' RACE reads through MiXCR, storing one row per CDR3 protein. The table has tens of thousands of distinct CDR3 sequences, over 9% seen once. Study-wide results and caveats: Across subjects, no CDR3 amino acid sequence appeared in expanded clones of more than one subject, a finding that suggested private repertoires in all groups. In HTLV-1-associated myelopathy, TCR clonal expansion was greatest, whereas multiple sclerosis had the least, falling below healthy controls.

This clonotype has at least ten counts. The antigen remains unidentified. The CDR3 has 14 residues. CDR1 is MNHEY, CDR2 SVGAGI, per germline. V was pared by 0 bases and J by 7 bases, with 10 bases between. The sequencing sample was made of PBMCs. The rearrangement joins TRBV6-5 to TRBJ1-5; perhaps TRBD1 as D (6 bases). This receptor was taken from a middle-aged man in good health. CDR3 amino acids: CASSYSQGMQPQHF. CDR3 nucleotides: TGTGCCAGCAGTTACTCGCAGGGGATGCAGCCCCAGCATTTT.